A single sample is the source of the 4 T cell receptor beta chains below, sequenced in a study of blood T cell repertoires in COVID-19. Some clones are missing from TCRdb's copy, which holds only in-frame ones; the method was immunoSEQ multiplex PCR. The sample includes over 130,000 clones, more than 60% of them seen just once. Sequencing was done on a sample of peripheral blood. These receptors all stem from a woman in her forties or fifties with active or convalescent COVID-19.

On this clone itself: One end of the junction fails to match germline, which may point to a read error. The rearrangement joins TRBV9 to TRBJ1-2, with D unclear. CDR1 is SGDLS, CDR2 YYNGEE, per germline. CDR3 length: 14 amino acids. The CDR3 DNA is TGTGCCAGCAGCGTAGTTCCCAGTAGCTATGACTACACCTTC. Amino acid sequence: CASSVVPSSYDYTF.

In DNA form, the CDR3 reads TGTGCCAGCAGCGAAAAAGGGACAATTGCTTTCTTT. Translated: CASSEKGTIAFF. The rearrangement uses TRBV7-2 and TRBJ1-1; possible D gene TRBD1, 6 bases. Germline-derived CDR1 and CDR2 are SGHTA and FQGNSA. Trimming removed 5 bases from V and 11 bases from J, with 15 bases in between. This CDR3 spans 12 amino acids.

The chain employs TRBV4-3 and TRBJ2-6, with TRBD1 as a possible D gene (5 bases). Trimming shortened V by 1 base and J by 4 bases, and 11 bases separated the two germline ends. The CDR3 spans 16 residues. CDR1 LGHNA and CDR2 YSLEER come from the germline V gene. CDR3 coding DNA: TGCGCCAGCAGCCAAGTTTGGGGCTCGGGGGCCAACGTCCTGACTTTC. Translated, it gives CASSQVWGSGANVLTF.

As concerns this clone: This same CDR3 is encoded by further DNA sequences in the sample. J is TRBJ2-3 and V is TRBV20-1; D remains unclear. Germline V gene sequence: CDR1 DFQATT, CDR2 SNEGSKA (reference sequence). Deletions cut 5 bases from V and 4 bases from J, with 7 bases between. The CDR3 consists of 11 residues. The CDR3 sequence is CSAPLPDTQYF. The CDR3 nucleotides read TGCAGTGCTCCTCTCCCAGATACGCAGTATTTT.